Following are 30 T cell receptor beta chains from one sample sequenced in a study of OX40 agonist ivuxolimab in advanced cancers. TCRdb's table, derived via immunoSEQ multiplex PCR, lists solely in-frame clones and lacks some. Of approximately 72,000 clones listed, about 91% are singletons. The material sequenced was CD4+ or CD8+ T cells sorted from blood, taken in a trial of the OX40 agonist ivuxolimab. Source of these receptors: an adult with an advanced solid tumor such as melanoma, head and neck, liver or kidney cancer.

The chain couples TRBV19 to TRBJ2-7, with TRBD2 matching 10 bases. There are 14 residues in the CDR3. Germline trimming cut 4 bases from V and 3 bases from J; bases unmatched to any gene: 3. Germline-derived CDR1 and CDR2 are LNHDA and SQIVND (reference sequence). The CDR3 reads CASSRASGSYEQYF. In nucleotides, the CDR3 is TGTGCCAGTAGTAGGGCTAGCGGGAGCTACGAGCAGTACTTC.

The genes are TRBV6-5 and TRBJ1-1; 10 bases align to TRBD1. The germline gives CDR1 MNHEY, CDR2 SVGAGI. The CDR3 is 16 residues long. The V gene end was trimmed by 0 bases and the J gene end by 8 bases; junction bases not matched to a gene: 9. CDR3 in DNA: TGTGCCAGCAGTTACTCGCGACCCTCGACAGGGGGCGAAGCTTTCTTT. This codes for CASSYSRPSTGGEAFF.

The chain joins TRBV2 to TRBJ2-1, with no clear D. Germline V gives CDR1 SNHLY, CDR2 FYNNEI. The ends were cut back, 5 bases at V and 10 bases at J, with 15 bases in the middle. The CDR3 has 13 residues. The CDR3 coding sequence is TGTGCCAGCAGTTGGGCAGTCAGGCCCGAGCAGTTCTTC. Encoded protein: CASSWAVRPEQFF.

The chain links TRBV28 to TRBJ2-7; weak D call: TRBD2 (6 bases). The germline V gene has CDR1 MDHEN and CDR2 SYDVKM. V shed 8 bases and J shed 5 bases, with 22 bases lying between them. The length of the CDR3 is 15 residues. The CDR3 sequence is CASHRAGAGGNEQYF. For the CDR3, the DNA is TGTGCCAGCCATCGGGCCGGGGCCGGGGGAAACGAGCAGTACTTC.

V usage is TRBV7-2 and J usage is TRBJ1-2, with D perhaps TRBD1 (6 bases). Trimming cost V 4 bases and J 4 bases, with 13 bases left between them. CDR3 length: 14 residues. The V gene's germline CDR1 is SGHTA and CDR2 FQGNSA. The CDR3 nucleotides are TGTGCCAGCAGCTCGAACAGGGTTGTCTATGGCTACACCTTC. This encodes CASSSNRVVYGYTF.

The CDR3 here is CASRVYVQGGYEQYF. CDR3 coding DNA: TGTGCCAGCAGGGTGTACGTACAGGGGGGCTACGAGCAGTACTTC. V gene TRBV6-5 combines with J gene TRBJ2-7; 8 positions agree with TRBD1. The CDR3 spans 15 residues. J lost 3 bases, V lost 6 bases, and 10 bases had no gene match. Germline lookup yields CDR1 MNHEY and CDR2 SVGAGI.

The chain recombines TRBV5-1 with TRBJ1-2; 9 bases are shared with TRBD1. The CDR3 spans 14 residues. Germline V gene sequence: CDR1 SGHRS, CDR2 YFSETQ. The junction had 5 bases not matched to a gene; V was cut back by 4 bases and J by 4 bases. The CDR3 loop is CASSSGTGIYGYTF. Written as DNA, the CDR3 is TGCGCCAGCAGCAGTGGGACAGGGATCTATGGCTACACCTTC.

The chain joins TRBV10-3 to TRBJ2-1; no clear D gene. CDR3 length: 14 residues. With 0 bases removed from V and 10 bases from J, the gap between germline ends came to 13 bases. Per germline, CDR1 ENHRY and CDR2 SYGVKD. The CDR3 DNA is TGTGCCATCAGTGAGTCGCTGGGATTTACAGAGCAGTTCTTC. Translated: CAISESLGFTEQFF.

This clone was found a few times. The rearrangement joins TRBV5-1 to TRBJ1-4; unclear D gene. This CDR3 is built from 14 residues. The germline CDR1 and CDR2 sequences are SGHRS and YFSETQ. V was trimmed by 1 base and J by 6 bases, leaving 10 bases between them. This chain's CDR3 is CASSLFGLDEKLFF. The CDR3 nucleotides are TGCGCCAGCAGCTTGTTTGGGTTGGATGAAAAACTGTTTTTT.

The chain carries TRBV6-1 and TRBJ2-1; D uncertain. V was trimmed by 1 base and J by 9 bases, leaving 10 bases between them. CDR1 is MNHNS and CDR2 is SASEGT in the germline V gene. This CDR3 region has 13 residues. This CDR3 reads CASSEVRATEQFF. CDR3 bases: TGTGCCAGCAGTGAAGTTAGGGCCACTGAGCAGTTCTTC.

The V call is TRBV20-1, the J call TRBJ1-2, with D perhaps matching TRBD1 (5 bases). V lost 7 bases and J lost 2, with 8 bases in between. This CDR3 is built from 11 residues. The germline V gene has CDR1 DFQATT and CDR2 SNEGSKA (reference sequence). The CDR3 is CSVPGNYGYTF. The CDR3 region has the DNA TGCAGTGTCCCAGGGAACTATGGCTACACCTTC.

The V call is TRBV19, the J call TRBJ1-5; TRBD1 might be the D (5 bases). Trimming pared 3 bases from V and 3 bases from J, leaving 9 bases between. Looked up from germline, CDR1 is LNHDA and CDR2 is SQIVND (reference sequence). This CDR3 region has 14 residues. Written as DNA, the CDR3 is TGTGCCAGTAGTATTGCAGGGTTCAATCAGCCCCAGCATTTT. It encodes CASSIAGFNQPQHF.

The genes are TRBV7-9 and TRBJ1-4; 9 bases agree with TRBD1. Germline V gene data show CDR1 as SEHNR and CDR2 as FQNEAQ (reference sequence). The CDR3 contains 14 residues. V dropped 5 bases and J dropped 8; count of bases not matched to a gene: 6. The CDR3 sequence is CASSMGQGHEKLFF. In DNA, the CDR3 is TGTGCCAGCAGCATGGGACAGGGTCACGAAAAACTGTTTTTT.

The J gene is TRBJ2-5, the V gene TRBV9; 8 nucleotides agree with TRBD2. The CDR3 loop spans 14 amino acids. Germline V gene lookup returns CDR1 SGDLS and CDR2 YYNGEE. V dropped 2 bases and J dropped 5; count of bases not matched to a gene: 5. CDR3 region: CASSVDGRAETQYF. CDR3 nucleotide sequence: TGTGCCAGCAGCGTTGACGGGAGGGCGGAGACCCAGTACTTC.

This clone has just one count. The chain combines TRBV6-6 with TRBJ2-2; D may be TRBD1 or TRBD2 (5 bases each). V was trimmed by 2 bases and J by 4 bases, leaving 8 bases between them. The CDR3 totals 14 residues. Per the germline V gene, CDR1 is MNHNY and CDR2 is SVGAGI (reference sequence). The DNA for the CDR3 is TGTGCCAGCAGTTACCGTGGGGGCACCGGGGAGCTGTTTTTT. This codes for CASSYRGGTGELFF.

The rearrangement joins TRBV9 to TRBJ2-1; TRBD1 agrees at 7 bases. Germline CDR1 SGDLS, CDR2 YYNGEE. The CDR3 spans 16 residues. The V and J ends lost 0 bases and 11 bases, in that order; junction bases with no gene match: 14. CDR3 residues: CASSVVPEGTVKQQFF. The CDR3 bases are TGTGCCAGCAGCGTAGTACCTGAGGGGACAGTCAAGCAGCAGTTCTTC.

This chain uses TRBV19 with TRBJ1-1; possible D gene TRBD1, 6 bases. This CDR3 comprises 15 residues. Germline CDR1 and CDR2: LNHDA and SQIVND (reference sequence). V was pared by 6 bases and J by 1 base, with 15 bases between. The CDR3 DNA follows: TGTGCCAGTAGCTCGAGGGGGGTAAGGAACACTGAAGCTTTCTTT. Translating gives CASSSRGVRNTEAFF.

The chain links TRBV29-1 to TRBJ2-3; 9 positions agree with TRBD2. V gave up 7 bases and J gave up 3 bases; unmatched junction bases: 5. The CDR3 covers 13 residues. Germline V lookup: CDR1 SQVTM, CDR2 ANQGSEA. The CDR3 sequence: CSAPTSGTDTQYF. DNA for the CDR3: TGCAGCGCCCCGACTAGCGGTACAGATACGCAGTATTTT.

The rearrangement joins TRBV6-6 to TRBJ2-7, with D perhaps TRBD1 (5 bases). V shed 5 bases and J shed 3 bases, with 14 bases lying between them. The CDR3 consists of 14 residues. Germline-derived CDR1 and CDR2 are MNHNY and SVGAGI (reference sequence). The CDR3 bases are TGTGCCAGCAGTCGCTTAGGGGTTAGCTACGAGCAGTACTTC. It is translated as CASSRLGVSYEQYF.

The J gene is TRBJ1-2, the V gene TRBV5-4; no definite D call. This CDR3 has 16 residues. From germline, CDR1 is SGHNT and CDR2 YYREEE (reference sequence). V was pared by 3 bases and J by 3 bases, with 18 bases between. CDR3 region: CASSSRLGPVDYGYTF. The CDR3 coding sequence is TGTGCCAGCAGCTCCAGGCTGGGCCCGGTAGACTATGGCTACACCTTC.

This clone was seen a single time. The chain joins TRBV7-6 to TRBJ1-3, with D maybe TRBD1 (6 bases). The CDR3 is 18 amino acids. Per germline, CDR1 SGHVS and CDR2 FNYEAQ. V was pared by 3 bases and J by 0 bases, with 18 bases between. CDR3 DNA sequence: TGTGCCAGCAGCTTTTCCATGGGGGGCGCCTCCTCTGGAAACACCATATATTTT. It encodes CASSFSMGGASSGNTIYF.

The chain uses TRBV2 and TRBJ2-7; tentatively, D is TRBD2 (5 bases). V dropped 4 bases and J dropped 0 bases, with 13 bases sitting between them. Germline V CDR1 and CDR2: SNHLY, FYNNEI. The CDR3 contains 15 residues. This chain's CDR3 is CASSARRSSSYEQYF. CDR3 coding DNA: TGTGCCAGCAGTGCCCGGAGGTCTAGCTCCTACGAGCAGTACTTC.

This clone was seen only a few times. This sequence joins TRBV2 and TRBJ2-3; D is unresolved. Germline values: CDR1 SNHLY, CDR2 FYNNEI. This CDR3 spans 12 amino acids. The V end lost 6 bases, the J end lost 6 bases, and 10 bases lay between the germline ends. The CDR3 loop reads CASSAVLDTQYF. The CDR3 DNA reads TGTGCCAGCAGCGCCGTTTTGGATACGCAGTATTTT.

This CDR3 reads CASSSGQQLYGYTF. The CDR3 nucleotides read TGTGCCAGCAGCTCAGGACAGCAACTCTATGGCTACACCTTC. The chain joins TRBV5-4 to TRBJ1-2; TRBD1 might be the D (6 bases). Trimming cost V 3 bases and J 4 bases, with 13 bases left between them. The CDR3 spans 14 residues. Looked up from germline, CDR1 is SGHNT and CDR2 is YYREEE (reference sequence).

This chain's CDR3 is CASSEKFGRRFSTDTQYF. The CDR3 nucleotides are TGCGCCAGCAGTGAAAAATTCGGGCGGAGGTTTAGCACAGATACGCAGTATTTT. The chain links TRBV10-1 to TRBJ2-3, with D perhaps matching TRBD2 (5 bases). The germline gives CDR1 WNHNN, CDR2 SYGVQD (reference sequence). The V end lost 3 bases, the J end lost 0 bases, and 19 bases lay between the germline ends. The CDR3 is made up of 18 amino acids.

This clone showed up just once. The chain employs TRBV2 and TRBJ2-7; D is unclear. CDR1 SNHLY and CDR2 FYNNEI come from the germline V gene. Trimming pared 4 bases from V and 5 bases from J, leaving 9 bases between. The CDR3 totals 12 residues. CDR3 in amino acids: CASSASAHEQYF. The CDR3, as DNA: TGTGCCAGCAGTGCGTCGGCCCACGAGCAGTACTTC.

The chain is built from TRBV5-6 and TRBJ2-3; TRBD1 matches 7 bases. J was trimmed by 6 bases and V by 0 bases; bases with no gene match: 4. Germline CDR1 SGHDT, CDR2 YYEEEE. The CDR3 has 14 amino acids. The CDR3 nucleotides are TGTGCCAGCAGCTTGGAGGGACAGAGCGATACGCAGTATTTT. The encoded protein is CASSLEGQSDTQYF.

The chain uses TRBV28 and TRBJ2-7, with TRBD2 matching 9 bases. Germline lookup yields CDR1 MDHEN and CDR2 SYDVKM. The length of the CDR3 is 14 residues. Trimming cost V 8 bases and J 4 bases; bases outside gene matches: 9. The CDR3 DNA is TGTGCCAGCTTCGCGGGGGGGTTCGTTTACGAGCAGTACTTC. Its translation is CASFAGGFVYEQYF.

The gene calls are TRBV28 and TRBJ1-2, with D perhaps matching TRBD1 (6 bases). Between the trimmed V and J ends, which lost 5 bases and 3 bases, there was a span of 10 bases. Per germline, CDR1 MDHEN and CDR2 SYDVKM. This CDR3 comprises 13 residues. CDR3 in DNA: TGTGCCAGCAGTCTACAGGGTGACTATGGCTACACCTTC. It translates to CASSLQGDYGYTF.

The rearrangement uses TRBV4-1 and TRBJ2-7; 7 bases fit TRBD1. The CDR3 extends over 16 amino acids. Looked up from germline, CDR1 is MGHRA and CDR2 is YSYEKL. With 1 base clipped from V and 2 bases from J, the junction kept 8 bases outside the gene matches. CDR3 protein: CASSQAAGTATYEQYF. For the CDR3, the DNA is TGCGCCAGCAGCCAAGCTGCCGGGACAGCTACCTACGAGCAGTACTTC.